What follows are 19 T cell receptor beta chains derived from one specimen sequenced in a study of CD8+ T cells in alopecia areata. It was cDNA, reverse transcribed from extracted RNA, that served as the sequencing template. Measured with immunoSEQ multiplex PCR; TCRdb has only the in-frame clones, and not every one. The table records some 170,000 clones, about 66% of them present only once. Sequencing used CD8+ T cells sorted from blood, obtained at week 0. These receptor sequences come from a human donor with alopecia areata.

The chain employs TRBV6-1 and TRBJ2-7, with 10 bases lining up with TRBD2. This CDR3 spans 13 amino acids. With 6 bases clipped from V and 6 bases from J, the junction kept 5 bases outside the gene matches. Germline V gene sequence: CDR1 MNHNS, CDR2 SASEGT. CDR3 sequence (DNA): TGTGCCAGCAGAGAGCGGGGGGGCCTCGAGCAGTACTTC. Translated: CASRERGGLEQYF.

The J gene is TRBJ2-7, the V gene TRBV11-1; D may be TRBD2 (6 bases). This CDR3 is built from 13 residues. Trimming pared 5 bases from V and 4 bases from J, leaving 12 bases between. Germline CDR1 SGHAT, CDR2 FQDESV (reference sequence). Here the CDR3 reads CASSQNAGYEQYF. CDR3 sequence (DNA): TGTGCCAGCAGCCAAAACGCGGGGTACGAGCAGTACTTC.

This chain joins TRBV5-1 and TRBJ2-7; 8 bases line up with TRBD2. From germline, CDR1 is SGHRS and CDR2 YFSETQ. After removal of 4 bases from V and 6 bases from J, the junction contained 3 bases not matched to a gene. The CDR3 is 12 amino acids. The CDR3 DNA reads as TGCGCCAGCAGCGGACTAGCAGGCGAGCAGTACTTC. Translating it yields CASSGLAGEQYF. The variable domain in full, with the rest retrieved from reference TRBV5-1 and TRBJ2-7, is KAGVTQTPRYLIKTRGQQVTLSCSPISGHRSVSWYQQTPGQGLQFLFEYFSETQRNKGNFPGRFSGRQFSNSRSEMNVSTLELGDSALYLCASSGLAGEQYFGPGTRLTVT.

The rearrangement links TRBV9 to TRBJ1-2; D gene ambiguous. Germline V CDR1 and CDR2: SGDLS, YYNGEE. The length of the CDR3 is 15 residues. V was trimmed by 2 bases and J by 2 bases, leaving 13 bases between them. DNA of the CDR3: TGTGCCAGCAGCGTTCGCCCGTCGGCGAACTATGGCTACACCTTC. It codes for CASSVRPSANYGYTF.

This clone was detected a few times. The CDR3 DNA reads as TGCGCCAGCAGCCAAGATCGGGCGCGTGAGACCCAGTACTTC. Translated, it gives CASSQDRARETQYF. V gene TRBV4-1 combines with J gene TRBJ2-5; D gene uncertain. The ends were cut back, 0 bases at V and 5 bases at J, with 10 bases in the middle. This CDR3 region has 14 residues. Germline-derived CDR1 and CDR2 are MGHRA and YSYEKL.

The J gene is TRBJ2-1, the V gene TRBV9; D not resolved. CDR1 SGDLS and CDR2 YYNGEE come from the germline V gene. The V gene lost 4 bases and the J gene lost 5 bases, with 4 bases spanning the gap. This CDR3 comprises 11 residues. The CDR3 nucleotides are TGTGCCAGCAGCTTCCACAATGAGCAGTTCTTC. Its translation: CASSFHNEQFF.

The rearrangement uses TRBV29-1 and TRBJ2-2; D uncertain. V was pared by 7 bases and J by 7 bases, with 13 bases between. Germline lookup yields CDR1 SQVTM and CDR2 ANQGSEA. CDR3 length: 12 amino acids. For the CDR3, the DNA is TGCAGCGGGCTGTTGGATGGCGGGGAGCTGTTTTTT. It is translated as CSGLLDGGELFF.

V usage is TRBV11-1 and J usage is TRBJ2-5; 9 positions agree with TRBD1. Germline V lookup: CDR1 SGHAT, CDR2 FQDESV (reference sequence). The CDR3 extends over 13 amino acids. The V and J ends lost 11 bases and 5 bases, in that order; junction bases with no gene match: 9. The CDR3 spells CARNRGRGETQYF. CDR3 DNA sequence: TGTGCCCGCAACAGGGGGCGCGGGGAGACCCAGTACTTC.

The chain is built from TRBV15 and TRBJ1-2; a possible D gene is TRBD1 (5 bases). Looked up from germline, CDR1 is LNHNV and CDR2 is YYDKDF (reference sequence). The ends were cut back, 5 bases at V and 5 bases at J, with 18 bases in the middle. CDR3 length: 15 amino acids. The CDR3 DNA reads TGTGCCACCAGCGGATTGGGGGTTACCCAATATGGCTACACCTTC. Protein product: CATSGLGVTQYGYTF. The variable domain in full, with the rest retrieved from reference TRBV15 and TRBJ1-2, is DAMVIQNPRYQVTQFGKPVTLSCSQTLNHNVMYWYQQKSSQAPKLLFHYYDKDFNNEADTPDNFQSRRPNTSFCFLDIRSPGLGDTAMYLCATSGLGVTQYGYTFGSGTRLTVV.

V gene TRBV11-2 combines with J gene TRBJ2-5, with a weak D call TRBD1 (6 bases). Germline values: CDR1 SGHAT, CDR2 FQNNGV. The CDR3 covers 15 residues. With 6 bases removed from V and 0 bases from J, the gap between germline ends came to 14 bases. The CDR3 DNA sequence: TGTGCCAGCAGAAAAGACAGGTTCTACCAAGAGACCCAGTACTTC. This encodes CASRKDRFYQETQYF.

Only one count was recorded for this clone. The V gene is TRBV9, the J gene TRBJ2-3, with unresolved D. The CDR3 length is 14 residues. The V gene lost 0 bases and the J gene lost 2 bases, with 7 bases spanning the gap. Germline CDR1 SGDLS, CDR2 YYNGEE. The CDR3 protein is CASSVADYTDTQYF. The DNA for the CDR3 is TGTGCCAGCAGCGTAGCCGATTACACAGATACGCAGTATTTT.

This clone has only a few counts. The chain couples TRBV5-6 to TRBJ1-6; D possibly corresponds to TRBD1 (6 bases). This CDR3 comprises 13 residues. V was clipped by 3 bases and J by 14 bases, with 15 bases between them. The germline V gene has CDR1 SGHDT and CDR2 YYEEEE. The CDR3: CASSSDGQRSLHF. The CDR3 DNA sequence: TGTGCCAGCAGCTCCGACGGACAGAGATCCCTCCACTTT.

This chain connects TRBV13 to TRBJ1-2, with TRBD1 matching over 9 bases. The CDR3 totals 16 residues. In germline, CDR1 is PRHDT, CDR2 FYEKMQ (reference sequence). V trimming: 2 bases; J trimming: 4 bases; junction bases outside the gene matches: 8. The CDR3 reads CASSLPRDRVGYGYTF. For the CDR3, the DNA is TGTGCCAGCAGCTTACCCCGGGACAGGGTGGGCTATGGCTACACCTTC.

The chain links TRBV7-8 to TRBJ2-5; no definite D call. CDR3 length equals 14 residues. CDR1 SGHVS and CDR2 FQNEAQ come from the germline V gene. The germline V and J ends were trimmed by 0 bases and 1 base, with 6 bases remaining between them. The CDR3 nucleotides are TGTGCCAGCAGCTTAGCGGTCAGCCAAGAGACCCAGTACTTC. This gives the protein CASSLAVSQETQYF. Complete variable domain (other parts from reference TRBV7-8 and TRBJ2-5): GAGVSQSPRYKVAKRGQDVALRCDPISGHVSLFWYQQALGQGPEFLTYFQNEAQLDKSGLPSDRFFAERPEGSVSTLKIQRTQQEDSAVYLCASSLAVSQETQYFGPGTRLLVL.

V gene TRBV25-1 combines with J gene TRBJ2-1, with D unclear. CDR1 MGHDK and CDR2 SYGVNS come from the germline V gene. The germline V and J ends were trimmed by 8 bases and 6 bases, with 8 bases remaining between them. This CDR3 is built from 11 residues. The CDR3 region is CASLGRNEQFF. The CDR3, as DNA: TGTGCCAGCCTAGGACGCAATGAGCAGTTCTTC.

This chain joins TRBV6-5 and TRBJ2-1; D ambiguous. Between the trimmed V and J ends, which lost 2 bases and 1 base, there was a span of 6 bases. Germline lookup yields CDR1 MNHEY and CDR2 SVGAGI. The CDR3 has 14 residues. CDR3 sequence: CASSYAGSYNEQFF. The CDR3 nucleotides read TGTGCCAGCAGTTACGCAGGTTCCTACAATGAGCAGTTCTTC.

This clone was detected a few times. V gene TRBV12-5 combines with J gene TRBJ2-1, with a tentative D call TRBD2 (5 bases). CDR1 and CDR2 from the germline V gene are LGHNT and FRNRAP. With 0 bases removed from V and 2 bases from J, the gap between germline ends came to 8 bases. The CDR3 loop spans 15 amino acids. CDR3 residues: CASGLVLDAYNEQFF. In DNA form, the CDR3 reads TGTGCTAGTGGTTTGGTACTAGACGCCTACAATGAGCAGTTCTTC.

The DNA for the CDR3 is TGTGCCAGCAGCAAAGACGTCGTTGGTGGCGAGCAGTACTTC. Its translation: CASSKDVVGGEQYF. The genes are TRBV21-1 and TRBJ2-7. TRBV21-1 counts as a pseudogene. The CDR3 length is 14 residues.

V usage is TRBV6-5 and J usage is TRBJ1-1; D is unresolved. V gave up 2 bases and J gave up 7 bases, with 5 bases separating them. CDR1 is MNHEY, CDR2 SVGAGI, per germline. The CDR3 contains 11 residues. This CDR3 reads CASSYGGEAFF. Here the CDR3 DNA reads TGTGCCAGCAGTTACGGAGGTGAAGCTTTCTTT.